This T cell receptor (beta chain) was identified in a study of blood T cells in healthy people across ages. A second about 7 to 12 cycle PCR used barcoded and J-beta primers. TCRdb itself ran the 5' RACE reads through MiXCR, one entry per CDR3 protein. The profile shows fewer than 700,000 distinct CDR3 sequences, roughly 43% of them singletons. It was about 9.4 milliliters of peripheral blood that were drawn from each donor. The CDR3 length is 14 residues. V lost 0 bases and J 6 bases, leaving 12 bases between the germline ends. The germline V gene has CDR1 MNHEY and CDR2 SVGEGT. Regarding the study as a whole: It was held that the diversity estimates obtained from one million T cells were underestimates.

Of note for this clonotype: What it recognizes is unknown.

The receptor was derived from a man of 80 years or more in good health. The sequenced sample consisted of blood. This chain joins TRBV6-2 or TRBV6-3 and TRBJ2-7; possibly TRBD1 for D (5 bases). CDR3 loop: CASSYSRVLREQYF. CDR3 nucleotide sequence: TGTGCCAGCAGTTACTCCAGGGTCCTCCGCGAGCAGTACTTC.